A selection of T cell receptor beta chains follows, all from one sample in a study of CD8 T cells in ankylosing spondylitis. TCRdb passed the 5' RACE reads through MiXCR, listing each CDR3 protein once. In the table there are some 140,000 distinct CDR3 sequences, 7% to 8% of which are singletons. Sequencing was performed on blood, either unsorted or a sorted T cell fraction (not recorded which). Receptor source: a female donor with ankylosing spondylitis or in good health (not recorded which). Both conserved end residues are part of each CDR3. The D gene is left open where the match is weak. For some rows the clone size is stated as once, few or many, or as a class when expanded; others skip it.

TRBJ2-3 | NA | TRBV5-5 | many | TGTGCCAGCAGCTTGGGGAGCGTAACAGATACGCAGTATTTT | CASSLGSVTDTQYF
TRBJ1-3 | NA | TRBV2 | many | TGTGCCAGCAGTGAACGGGGTACCTCTGGAAACACCATATATTTT | CASSERGTSGNTIYF
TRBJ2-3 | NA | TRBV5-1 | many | TGCGCCAGCAGCTTAGAACAAGGTTGGACAGATACGCAGTATTTT | CASSLEQGWTDTQYF
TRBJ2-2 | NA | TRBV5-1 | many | TGCGCCAGCAGCTTGCGGGGGATCAACACCGGGGAGCTGTTTTTT | CASSLRGINTGELFF
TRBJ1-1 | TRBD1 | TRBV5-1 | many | TGCGCCAGCAGCCGGGGACAGGGAAACACTGAAGCTTTCTTT | CASSRGQGNTEAFF
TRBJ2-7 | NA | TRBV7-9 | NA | TGTGCCAGCAGCTTATTTGGCAAGAGCTCCTACGAGCAGTACTTC | CASSLFGKSSYEQYF
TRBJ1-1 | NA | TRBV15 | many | TGTGCCACCAGCAGAGATTTTGGTGAAGCTTTCTTT | CATSRDFGEAFF
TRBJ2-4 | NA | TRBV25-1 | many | TGTGCCAGCAGCTCAGGGATACTAGCCAAAAACATTCAGTACTTC | CASSSGILAKNIQYF
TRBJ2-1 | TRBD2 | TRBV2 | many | TGTGCCAGCAGACCCACTAGCGGGGGGAGCGATGAGCAGTTCTTC | CASRPTSGGSDEQFF
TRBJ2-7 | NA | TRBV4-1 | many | TGCGCCAGCAGCCAATCCCTGGGGACCCCGGTAGAGCAGTACTTC | CASSQSLGTPVEQYF
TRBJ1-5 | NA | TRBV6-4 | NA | TGTGCCAGCAGTGACTATTGTCAGCCCCAGCATTTT | CASSDYCQPQHF
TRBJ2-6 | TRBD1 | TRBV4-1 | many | TGCGCCAGCAGCCACTTTAGACAGGGTTCTGGGGCCAACGTCCTGACTTTC | CASSHFRQGSGANVLTF
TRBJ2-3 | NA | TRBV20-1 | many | TGCAGTGCTACGACTAGTATCGGGACAGATACGCAGTATTTT | CSATTSIGTDTQYF
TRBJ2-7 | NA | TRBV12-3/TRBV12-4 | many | TGTGCCAGCAGCAAGGGGACAAGGTCTACGGAGTACGAGCAGTACTTC | CASSKGTRSTEYEQYF
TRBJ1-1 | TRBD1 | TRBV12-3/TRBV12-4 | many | TGTGCCAGCAGTTTGGCAGGGGGCCCTGAAGCTTTCTTT | CASSLAGGPEAFF
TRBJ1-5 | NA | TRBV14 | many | TGTGCCAGCAGCCATCCCCCTAATCAGCCCCAGCATTTT | CASSHPPNQPQHF
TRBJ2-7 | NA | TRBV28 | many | TGTGCCAGCTGTACAGGGAGCGTCTACGAGCAGTACTTC | CASCTGSVYEQYF
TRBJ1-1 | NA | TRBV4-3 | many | TGCGCCAGCAGCCAAGATTTTGGCCGTGAAGCTTTCTTT | CASSQDFGREAFF